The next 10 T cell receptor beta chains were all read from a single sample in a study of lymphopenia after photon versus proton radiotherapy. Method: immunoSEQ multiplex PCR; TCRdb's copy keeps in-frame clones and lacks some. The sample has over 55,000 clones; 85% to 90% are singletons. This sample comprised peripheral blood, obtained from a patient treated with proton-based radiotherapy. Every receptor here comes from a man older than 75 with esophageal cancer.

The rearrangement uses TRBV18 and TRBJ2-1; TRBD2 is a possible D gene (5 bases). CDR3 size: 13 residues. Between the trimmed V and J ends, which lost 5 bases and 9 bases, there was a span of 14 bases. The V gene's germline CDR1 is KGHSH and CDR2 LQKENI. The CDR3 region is CASSRLRGGEQFF. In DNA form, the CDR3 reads TGTGCCAGCTCAAGACTACGAGGAGGTGAGCAGTTCTTC.

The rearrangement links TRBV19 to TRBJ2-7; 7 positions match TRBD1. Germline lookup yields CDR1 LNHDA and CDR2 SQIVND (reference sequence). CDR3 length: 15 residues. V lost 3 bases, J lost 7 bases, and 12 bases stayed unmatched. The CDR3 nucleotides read TGTGCCAGTAGTATGAAGGGGGCAGGATGGGATGAGCAGTACTTC. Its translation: CASSMKGAGWDEQYF. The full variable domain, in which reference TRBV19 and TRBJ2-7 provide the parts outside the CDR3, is DGGITQSPKYLFRKEGQNVTLSCEQNLNHDAMYWYRQDPGQGLRLIYYSQIVNDFQKGDIAEGYSVSREKKESFPLTVTSAQKNPTAFYLCASSMKGAGWDEQYFGPGTRLTVT.

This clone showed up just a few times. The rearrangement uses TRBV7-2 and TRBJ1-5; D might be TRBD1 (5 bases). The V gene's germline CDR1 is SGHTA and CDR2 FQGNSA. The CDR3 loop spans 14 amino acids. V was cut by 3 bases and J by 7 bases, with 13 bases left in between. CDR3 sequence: CASSFAGVRQPQHF. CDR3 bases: TGTGCCAGCAGCTTTGCGGGGGTGAGGCAGCCCCAGCATTTT. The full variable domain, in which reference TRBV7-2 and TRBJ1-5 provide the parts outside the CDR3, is GAGVSQSPSNKVTEKGKDVELRCDPISGHTALYWYRQSLGQGLEFLIYFQGNSAPDKSGLPSDRFSAERTGGSVSTLTIQRTQQEDSAVYLCASSFAGVRQPQHFGDGTRLSIL.

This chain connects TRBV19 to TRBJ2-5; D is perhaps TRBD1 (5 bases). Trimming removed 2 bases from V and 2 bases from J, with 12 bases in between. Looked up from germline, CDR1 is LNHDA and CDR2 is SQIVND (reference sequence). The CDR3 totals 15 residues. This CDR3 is CASSIIPGQQETQYF. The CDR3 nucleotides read TGTGCCAGTAGTATAATTCCCGGACAACAAGAGACCCAGTACTTC.

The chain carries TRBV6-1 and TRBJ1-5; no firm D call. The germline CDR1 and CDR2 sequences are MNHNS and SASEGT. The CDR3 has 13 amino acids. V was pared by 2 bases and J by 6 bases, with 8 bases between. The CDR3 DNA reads TGTGCCAGCAGTGAACAAGGGAGTCAGCCCCAGCATTTT. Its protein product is CASSEQGSQPQHF.

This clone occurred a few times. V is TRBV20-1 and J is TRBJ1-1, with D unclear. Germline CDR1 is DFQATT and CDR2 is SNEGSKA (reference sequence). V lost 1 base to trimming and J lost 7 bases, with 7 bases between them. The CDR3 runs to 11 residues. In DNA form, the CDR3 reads TGCAGTGCTAGAGGGGAAAATGAAGCTTTCTTT. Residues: CSARGENEAFF.

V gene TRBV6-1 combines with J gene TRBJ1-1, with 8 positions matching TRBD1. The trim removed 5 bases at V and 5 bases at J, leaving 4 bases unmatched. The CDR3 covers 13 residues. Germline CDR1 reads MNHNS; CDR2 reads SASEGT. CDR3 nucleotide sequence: TGTGCCAGCAGTCGGCAGGGGGCGACTGAAGCTTTCTTT. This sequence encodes CASSRQGATEAFF.

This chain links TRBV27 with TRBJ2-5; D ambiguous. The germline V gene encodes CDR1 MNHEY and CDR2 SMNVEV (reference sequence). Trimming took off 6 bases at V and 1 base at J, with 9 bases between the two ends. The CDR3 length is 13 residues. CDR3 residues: CASSGRSQETQYF. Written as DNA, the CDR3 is TGTGCCAGCAGCGGACGGAGCCAAGAGACCCAGTACTTC.

This CDR3 is CASSPPGATNEKLFF. CDR3 coding DNA: TGTGCCAGCAGTCCCCCAGGGGCAACTAATGAAAAACTGTTTTTT. The V call is TRBV6-5, the J call TRBJ1-4, with D perhaps matching TRBD1 (6 bases). The germline V and J ends were trimmed by 5 bases and 0 bases, with 10 bases remaining between them. This CDR3 contains 15 residues. Germline CDR1 and CDR2: MNHEY and SVGAGI.

CDR3 sequence reads: CASSVMGEETQYF. The CDR3 DNA reads TGTGCCAGCAGCGTCATGGGGGAAGAGACCCAGTACTTC. The chain is built from TRBV9 and TRBJ2-5; D assignment may be TRBD1 or TRBD2 (5 bases each). Germline assignment: CDR1 SGDLS and CDR2 YYNGEE. The V end lost 2 bases, the J end lost 3 bases, and 8 bases lay between the germline ends. The CDR3 length is 13 residues.